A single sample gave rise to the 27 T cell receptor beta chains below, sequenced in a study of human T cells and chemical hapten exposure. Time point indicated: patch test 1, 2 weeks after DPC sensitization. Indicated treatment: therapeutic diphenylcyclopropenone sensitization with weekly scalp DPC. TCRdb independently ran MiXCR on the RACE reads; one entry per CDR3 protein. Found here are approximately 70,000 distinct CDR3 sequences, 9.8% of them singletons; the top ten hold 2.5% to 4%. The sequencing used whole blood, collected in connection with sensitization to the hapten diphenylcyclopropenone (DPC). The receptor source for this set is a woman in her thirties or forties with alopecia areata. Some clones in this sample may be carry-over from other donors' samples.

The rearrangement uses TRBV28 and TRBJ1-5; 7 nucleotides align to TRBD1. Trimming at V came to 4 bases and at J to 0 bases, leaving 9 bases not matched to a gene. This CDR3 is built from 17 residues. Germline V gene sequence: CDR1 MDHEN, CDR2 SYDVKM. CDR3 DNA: TGTGCCAGCAGTTCCCCTCCGGGACAGAATAGCAATCAGCCCCAGCATTTT. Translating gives CASSSPPGQNSNQPQHF.

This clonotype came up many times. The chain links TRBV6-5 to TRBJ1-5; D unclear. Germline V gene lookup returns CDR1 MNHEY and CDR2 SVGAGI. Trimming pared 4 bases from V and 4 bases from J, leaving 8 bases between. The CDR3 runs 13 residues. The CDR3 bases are TGTGCCAGCAGTTCAGGAAGAAATCAGCCCCAGCATTTT. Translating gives CASSSGRNQPQHF.

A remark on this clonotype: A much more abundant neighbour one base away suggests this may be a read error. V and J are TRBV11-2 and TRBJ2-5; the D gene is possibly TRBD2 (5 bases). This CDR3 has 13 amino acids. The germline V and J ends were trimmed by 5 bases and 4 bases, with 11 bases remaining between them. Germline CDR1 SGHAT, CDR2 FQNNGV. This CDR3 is CASSHDRGETQYF. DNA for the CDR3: TGTGCCAGCAGCCATGACCGGGGAGAGACCCAGTACTTC.

This CDR3 reads CSGVAGYTEAFF. DNA of the CDR3: TGCAGTGGGGTGGCAGGGTACACTGAAGCTTTCTTT. This chain uses TRBV20-1 with TRBJ1-1; perhaps TRBD1 as D (5 bases). Per the germline V gene, CDR1 is DFQATT and CDR2 is SNEGSKA (reference sequence). V lost 7 bases to trimming and J lost 3 bases, with 12 bases between them. The CDR3 is 12 amino acids.

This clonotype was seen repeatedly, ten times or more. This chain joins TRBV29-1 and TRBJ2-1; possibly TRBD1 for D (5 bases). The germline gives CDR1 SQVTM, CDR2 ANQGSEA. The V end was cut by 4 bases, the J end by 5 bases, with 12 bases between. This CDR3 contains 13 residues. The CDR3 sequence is CSVVGALNNEQFF. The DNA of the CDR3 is TGCAGCGTTGTAGGGGCCTTGAACAATGAGCAGTTCTTC.

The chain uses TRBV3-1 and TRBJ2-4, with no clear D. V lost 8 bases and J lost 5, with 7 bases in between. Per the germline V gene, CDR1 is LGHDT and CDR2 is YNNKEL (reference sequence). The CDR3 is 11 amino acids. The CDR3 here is CASAVENIQYF. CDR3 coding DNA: TGTGCCAGCGCGGTCGAAAACATTCAGTACTTC.

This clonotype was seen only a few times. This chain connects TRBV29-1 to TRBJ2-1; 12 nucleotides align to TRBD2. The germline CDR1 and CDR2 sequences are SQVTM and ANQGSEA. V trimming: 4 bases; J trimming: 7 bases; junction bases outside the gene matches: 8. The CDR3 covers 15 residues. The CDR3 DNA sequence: TGCAGCGTTGCCCTGTGGACTAGCGGGGTTAATGAGCAGTTCTTC. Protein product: CSVALWTSGVNEQFF.

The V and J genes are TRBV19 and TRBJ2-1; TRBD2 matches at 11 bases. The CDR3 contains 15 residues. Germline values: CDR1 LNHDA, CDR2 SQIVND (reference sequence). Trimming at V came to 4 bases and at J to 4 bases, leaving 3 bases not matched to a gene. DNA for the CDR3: TGTGCCAGTAGTAGATCTAGCGGGGGGTACAATGAGCAGTTCTTC. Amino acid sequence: CASSRSSGGYNEQFF.

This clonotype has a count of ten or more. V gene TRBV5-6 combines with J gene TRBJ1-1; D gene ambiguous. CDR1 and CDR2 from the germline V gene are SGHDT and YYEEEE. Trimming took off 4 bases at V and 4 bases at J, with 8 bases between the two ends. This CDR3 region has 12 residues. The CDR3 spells CASSLEATEAFF. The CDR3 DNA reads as TGTGCCAGCAGCCTGGAAGCCACTGAAGCTTTCTTT.

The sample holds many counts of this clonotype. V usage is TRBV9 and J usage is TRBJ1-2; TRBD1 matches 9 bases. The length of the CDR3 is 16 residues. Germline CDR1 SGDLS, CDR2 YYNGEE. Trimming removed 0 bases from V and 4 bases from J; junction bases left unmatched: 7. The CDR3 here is CASSVAGQGPSYGYTF. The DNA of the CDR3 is TGTGCCAGCAGCGTAGCGGGACAGGGCCCAAGCTATGGCTACACCTTC.

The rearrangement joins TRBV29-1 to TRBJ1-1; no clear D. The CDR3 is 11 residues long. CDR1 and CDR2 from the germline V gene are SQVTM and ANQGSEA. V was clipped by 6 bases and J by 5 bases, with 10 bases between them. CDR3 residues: CSVGRRTEAFF. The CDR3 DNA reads TGCAGCGTCGGTCGGAGAACTGAAGCTTTCTTT.

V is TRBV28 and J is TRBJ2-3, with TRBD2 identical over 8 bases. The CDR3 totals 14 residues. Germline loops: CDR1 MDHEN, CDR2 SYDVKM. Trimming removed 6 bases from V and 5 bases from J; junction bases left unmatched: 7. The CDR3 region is CASRTGGPLDTQYF. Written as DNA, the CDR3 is TGTGCCAGCAGGACGGGGGGGCCATTAGATACGCAGTATTTT.

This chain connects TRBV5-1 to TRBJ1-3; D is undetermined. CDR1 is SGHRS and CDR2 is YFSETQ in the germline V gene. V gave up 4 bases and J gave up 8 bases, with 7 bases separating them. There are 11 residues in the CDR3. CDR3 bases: TGCGCCAGCAGCGTGGGTGACACCATATATTTT. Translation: CASSVGDTIYF.

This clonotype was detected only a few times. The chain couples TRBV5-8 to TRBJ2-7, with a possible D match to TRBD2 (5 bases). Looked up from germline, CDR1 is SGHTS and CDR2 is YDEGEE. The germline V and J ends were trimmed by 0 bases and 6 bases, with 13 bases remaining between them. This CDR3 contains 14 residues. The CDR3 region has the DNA TGTGCCAGCAGCTTGGGAGGGTATGTGGGCGAGCAGTACTTC. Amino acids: CASSLGGYVGEQYF.

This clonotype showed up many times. CDR3 nucleotide sequence: TGTGCCAGCAGCTTACTCGGTTCGGGTCAAGAGACCCAGTACTTC. Protein product: CASSLLGSGQETQYF. The chain joins TRBV7-2 to TRBJ2-5; D gene ambiguous. V was shortened by 2 bases and J by 2 bases, with 12 bases between the two germline ends. The CDR3 spans 15 residues. Germline CDR1 and CDR2: SGHTA and FQGNSA.

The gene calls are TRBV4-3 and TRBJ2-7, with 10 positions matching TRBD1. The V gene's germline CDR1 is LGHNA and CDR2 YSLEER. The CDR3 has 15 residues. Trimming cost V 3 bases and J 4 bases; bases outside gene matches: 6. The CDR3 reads CASSQSGQGPYEQYF. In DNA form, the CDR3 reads TGCGCCAGCAGCCAGTCGGGACAGGGGCCTTACGAGCAGTACTTC.

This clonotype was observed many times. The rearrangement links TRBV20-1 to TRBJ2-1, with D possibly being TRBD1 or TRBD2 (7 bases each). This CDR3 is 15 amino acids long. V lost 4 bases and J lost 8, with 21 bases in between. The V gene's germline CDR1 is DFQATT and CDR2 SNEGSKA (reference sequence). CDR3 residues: CSATTGGRGGDEQFF. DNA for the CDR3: TGCAGTGCTACAACGGGGGGCCGAGGGGGCGATGAGCAGTTCTTC.

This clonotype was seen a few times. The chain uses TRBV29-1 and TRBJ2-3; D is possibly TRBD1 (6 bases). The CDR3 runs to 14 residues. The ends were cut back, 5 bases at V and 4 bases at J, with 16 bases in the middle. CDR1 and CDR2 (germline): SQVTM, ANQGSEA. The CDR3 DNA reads TGCAGCGTTTCCCGACAGGACCAACCAGATACGCAGTATTTT. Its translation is CSVSRQDQPDTQYF.

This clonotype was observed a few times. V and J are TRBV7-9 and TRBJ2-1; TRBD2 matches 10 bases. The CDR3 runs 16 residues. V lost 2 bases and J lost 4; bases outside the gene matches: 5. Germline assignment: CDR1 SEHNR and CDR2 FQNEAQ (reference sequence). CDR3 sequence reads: CASSLSSGGWYNEQFF. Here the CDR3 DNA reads TGTGCCAGCAGCTTATCTAGCGGGGGCTGGTACAATGAGCAGTTCTTC. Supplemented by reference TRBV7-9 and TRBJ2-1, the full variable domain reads DTGVSQNPRHKITKRGQNVTFRCDPISEHNRLYWYRQTLGQGPEFLTYFQNEAQLEKSRLLSDRFSAERPKGSFSTLEIQRTEQGDSAMYLCASSLSSGGWYNEQFFGPGTRLTVL.

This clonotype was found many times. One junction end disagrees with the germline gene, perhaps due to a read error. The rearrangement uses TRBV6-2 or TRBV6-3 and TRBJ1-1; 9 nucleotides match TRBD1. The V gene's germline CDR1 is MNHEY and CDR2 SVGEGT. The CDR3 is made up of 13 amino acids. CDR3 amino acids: CASRTTGGTEVFF. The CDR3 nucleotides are TGTGCCAGCAGGACTACAGGGGGCACTGAAGTTTTCTTT.

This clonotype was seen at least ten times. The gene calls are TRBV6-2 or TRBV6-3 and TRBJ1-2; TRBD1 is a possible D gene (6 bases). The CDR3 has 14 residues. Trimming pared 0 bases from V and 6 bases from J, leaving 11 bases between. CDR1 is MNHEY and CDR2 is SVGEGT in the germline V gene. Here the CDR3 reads CASSYSMAGDGYTF. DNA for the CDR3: TGTGCCAGCAGTTACTCGATGGCAGGGGATGGCTACACCTTC.

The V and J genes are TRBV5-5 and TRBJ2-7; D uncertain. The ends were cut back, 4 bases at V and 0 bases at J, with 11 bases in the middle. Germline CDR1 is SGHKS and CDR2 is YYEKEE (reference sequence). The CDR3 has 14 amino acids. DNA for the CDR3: TGTGCCAGCAGCATTACAGCGAACTCCTACGAGCAGTACTTC. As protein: CASSITANSYEQYF.

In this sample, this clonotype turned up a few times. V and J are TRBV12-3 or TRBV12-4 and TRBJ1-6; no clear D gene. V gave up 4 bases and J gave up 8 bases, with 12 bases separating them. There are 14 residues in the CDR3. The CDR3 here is CASSSQTRDSPLHF. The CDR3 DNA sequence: TGTGCCAGCAGTTCCCAAACACGGGATTCACCCCTCCACTTT.

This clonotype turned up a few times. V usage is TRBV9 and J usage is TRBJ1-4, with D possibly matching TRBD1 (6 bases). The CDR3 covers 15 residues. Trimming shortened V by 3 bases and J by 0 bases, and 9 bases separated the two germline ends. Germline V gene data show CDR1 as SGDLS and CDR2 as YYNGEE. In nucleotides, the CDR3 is TGTGCCAGCAGCGCTTCAGGGGCAACTAATGAAAAACTGTTTTTT. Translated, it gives CASSASGATNEKLFF.

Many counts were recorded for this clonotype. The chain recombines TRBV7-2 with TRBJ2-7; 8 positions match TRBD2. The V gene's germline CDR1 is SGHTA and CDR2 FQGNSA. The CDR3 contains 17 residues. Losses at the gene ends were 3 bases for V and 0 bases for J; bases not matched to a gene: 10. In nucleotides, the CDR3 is TGTGCCAGCAGCTTGGCCAGCGGGGGCCCGCTCTCCTACGAGCAGTACTTC. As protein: CASSLASGGPLSYEQYF.

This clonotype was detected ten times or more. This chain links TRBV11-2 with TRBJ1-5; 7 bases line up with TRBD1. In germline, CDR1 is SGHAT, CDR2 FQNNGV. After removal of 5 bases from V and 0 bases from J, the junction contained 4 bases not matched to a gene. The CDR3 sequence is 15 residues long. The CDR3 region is CASSTTGTSNQPQHF. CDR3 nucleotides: TGTGCCAGCAGCACGACAGGGACTAGCAATCAGCCCCAGCATTTT.

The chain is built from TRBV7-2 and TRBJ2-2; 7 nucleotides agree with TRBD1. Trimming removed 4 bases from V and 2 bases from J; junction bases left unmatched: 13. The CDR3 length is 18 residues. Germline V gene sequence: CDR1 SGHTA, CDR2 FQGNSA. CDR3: CASSSRSRQGQNTGELFF. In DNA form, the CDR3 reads TGTGCCAGCAGCTCCCGATCAAGACAGGGCCAAAACACCGGGGAGCTGTTTTTT.